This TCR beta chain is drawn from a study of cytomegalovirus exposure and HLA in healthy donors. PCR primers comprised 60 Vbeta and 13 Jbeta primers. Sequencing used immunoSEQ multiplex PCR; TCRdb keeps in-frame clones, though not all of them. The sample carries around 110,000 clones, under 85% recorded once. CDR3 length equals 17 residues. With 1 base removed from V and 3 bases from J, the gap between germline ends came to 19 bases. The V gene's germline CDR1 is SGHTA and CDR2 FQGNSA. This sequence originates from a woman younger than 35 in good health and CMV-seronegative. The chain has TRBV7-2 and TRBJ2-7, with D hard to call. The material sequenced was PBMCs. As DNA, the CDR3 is TGTGCCAGCAGCTTAGATCCCCCTTCCCAGGTCTACTACGAGCAGTACTTC. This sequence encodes CASSLDPPSQVYYEQYF.